This is a list of T cell receptor beta chains from one sample in a study of CD8+ T cells in alopecia areata. Only in-frame clones appear in the TCRdb table, and some are missing; sequencing was by immunoSEQ multiplex PCR. The sample holds about 190,000 clones; roughly three fifths are singletons and the top ten take about 1.3%. This specimen was CD4+ T cells sorted from blood, taken around week 49, from a patient treated with tofacitinib. Receptor source: a human donor with alopecia areata. CDR3s include the opening cysteine and the closing phenylalanine or tryptophan. A D gene is named only where the DNA matches it firmly. Size values are once, few and many counts, or a class for expanded clones, and some rows have none.

-	-	TRBJ1-2	TRBV29-1	CSSVQGTGGGYTF	TGCAGCAGCGTTCAGGGTACGGGCGGCGGCTACACCTTC
-	-	TRBJ1-1	TRBV30	CAWGPNTEAFF	TGTGCCTGGGGACCGAACACTGAAGCTTTCTTT
-	-	TRBJ1-2	TRBV29-1	CSVERDTGWRGYTF	TGCAGCGTAGAGCGGGACACCGGATGGCGTGGCTACACCTTC
-	-	TRBJ1-3	TRBV30	CAWCVAVGNTIYF	TGTGCCTGGTGTGTGGCAGTGGGAAACACCATATATTTT
once	TRBD2	TRBJ2-3	TRBV7-3	CASSLSGHTDTQYF	TGTGCCAGCAGTCTTAGCGGGCACACAGATACGCAGTATTTT
-	TRBD1	TRBJ2-7	TRBV29-1	CSVGDRGIDEQYF	TGCAGCGTTGGTGACAGGGGGATCGACGAGCAGTACTTC
-	-	TRBJ1-2	TRBV7-9	CASSAGTHYGYTF	TGTGCCAGCAGCGCCGGGACCCACTATGGCTACACCTTC
-	-	TRBJ1-4	TRBV15	CATSPGDPSF	TGTGCCACCAGCCCTGGGGACCCTTCTTTT
-	TRBD2	TRBJ2-1	TRBV9	CASSSHPGSGDEQFF	TGTGCCAGCAGCTCTCATCCCGGTAGCGGGGATGAGCAGTTCTTC
few	TRBD1	TRBJ1-1	TRBV19	CASIPRGQGSTEAFF	TGTGCCAGTATCCCGCGTGGACAGGGAAGCACTGAAGCTTTCTTT
once	TRBD2	TRBJ2-1	TRBV7-2	CASSSLAGAYNEQFF	TGTGCCAGCAGCTCTCTAGCGGGGGCCTACAATGAGCAGTTCTTC
-	-	TRBJ2-1	TRBV29-1	CSVVEIGDNEQFF	TGCAGCGTTGTGGAAATTGGGGACAATGAGCAGTTCTTC
-	-	TRBJ1-1	TRBV5-1	CASSLEGTRNTEAFF	TGCGCCAGCAGCTTGGAAGGGACCAGGAACACTGAAGCTTTCTTT
-	-	TRBJ1-4	TRBV30	CAWKRGRANEKLFF	TGTGCCTGGAAGAGGGGTAGGGCTAATGAAAAACTGTTTTTT
-	-	TRBJ2-3	TRBV15	CATSRDRRTDTQYF	TGTGCCACCAGCAGAGATCGACGCACAGATACGCAGTATTTT
-	-	TRBJ1-2	TRBV29-1	CSVVGLGYGYTF	TGCAGCGTTGTGGGGCTAGGCTATGGCTACACCTTC
-	-	TRBJ2-5	TRBV14	CASSHERGAPQETQYF	TGTGCCAGCAGCCATGAACGGGGGGCCCCCCAAGAGACCCAGTACTTC
once	TRBD1	TRBJ1-2	TRBV18	CASSQRTGLHYGYTF	TGTGCCAGCTCACAAAGGACAGGGCTCCACTATGGCTACACCTTC
-	-	TRBJ1-5	TRBV4-1	CASSQVGSGPSNQPQHF	TGCGCCAGCAGCCAAGTTGGATCAGGACCAAGCAATCAGCCCCAGCATTTT
-	TRBD1	TRBJ2-7	TRBV6-1	CASSVETGGPYEQYF	TGTGCCAGCAGTGTAGAAACAGGGGGGCCCTACGAGCAGTACTTC
-	-	TRBJ2-2	TRBV5-1	CASSLVTKNTGELFF	TGCGCCAGCAGCTTGGTGACCAAGAACACCGGGGAGCTGTTTTTT
-	-	TRBJ2-5	TRBV10-3	CAISETGRETQYF	TGTGCCATCAGTGAGACTGGCAGAGAGACCCAGTACTTC
few	-	TRBJ1-1	TRBV30	CAWSNQGNTEAFF	TGTGCCTGGAGTAACCAGGGGAACACTGAAGCTTTCTTT
-	-	TRBJ1-2	TRBV5-1	CASSTDRDYGYTF	TGCGCCAGCAGCACGGACAGAGACTATGGCTACACCTTC
medium-sized	TRBD1	TRBJ2-6	TRBV27	CASRLQQGNHVLTF	TGTGCCAGCCGCCTCCAACAGGGGAATCACGTCCTGACTTTC
few	-	TRBJ2-3	TRBV30	CAVTDPTDTQYF	TGTGCTGTTACGGATCCCACAGATACGCAGTATTTT
-	-	TRBJ2-5	TRBV15	CATSREAPRQETQYF	TGTGCCACCAGCAGAGAAGCTCCTAGACAAGAGACCCAGTACTTC
-	TRBD2	TRBJ2-1	TRBV9	CASSVGLAGGPPSQFF	TGTGCCAGCAGCGTAGGACTAGCGGGGGGGCCCCCCTCGCAGTTCTTC
-	-	TRBJ1-6	TRBV30	CAWSVGPAGSPLHF	TGTGCCTGGAGTGTAGGGCCGGCCGGGTCACCCCTCCACTTT
-	TRBD1	TRBJ2-2	TRBV10-2	CASSESGTANTGELFF	TGCGCCAGCAGTGAGTCGGGGACAGCGAACACCGGGGAGCTGTTTTTT
-	-	TRBJ2-5	TRBV20-1	CSGVGVGTQYF	TGCAGTGGGGTAGGAGTGGGGACCCAGTACTTC
few	-	TRBJ1-2	TRBV5-4	CASSLQGGGYTF	TGTGCCAGCAGCTTACAGGGAGGAGGCTACACCTTC
-	-	TRBJ2-3	TRBV29-1	CSVGLRSTDTQYF	TGCAGCGTTGGTTTACGGAGCACAGATACGCAGTATTTT
few	-	TRBJ1-1	TRBV28	CATRLFMNTEAFF	TGTGCCACACGACTCTTCATGAACACTGAAGCTTTCTTT
once	-	TRBJ2-5	TRBV11-1	CASSRRGEVQETQYF	TGTGCCAGCAGCCGCAGAGGGGAAGTCCAAGAGACCCAGTACTTC
-	-	TRBJ2-7	TRBV29-1	CSVDSGSNYEQYF	TGCAGCGTTGATTCAGGGTCAAACTACGAGCAGTACTTC
-	TRBD1	TRBJ2-4	TRBV5-6	CASSVHRGIQYF	TGTGCCAGCAGCGTGCACAGGGGAATTCAGTACTTC
-	TRBD1	TRBJ1-1	TRBV29-1	CSAPSGGVRNTEAFF	TGCAGCGCCCCTTCAGGGGGCGTGAGGAACACTGAAGCTTTCTTT
-	TRBD2	TRBJ2-2	TRBV29-1	CSVRTSGLPNTGELFF	TGCAGCGTTAGGACTAGCGGGTTACCGAACACCGGGGAGCTGTTTTTT
-	-	TRBJ1-1	TRBV2	CASGEGRVTEAFF	TGTGCCAGCGGCGAAGGTCGGGTCACTGAAGCTTTCTTT
-	-	TRBJ1-6	TRBV4-3	CASSLDGSYFSPLHF	TGCGCCAGCAGCCTTGACGGGAGTTATTTTTCACCCCTCCACTTT
few	-	TRBJ1-6	TRBV28	CASSSLGEGDESPLHF	TGTGCCAGCAGCTCCTTGGGTGAAGGGGATGAATCACCCCTCCACTTT
-	TRBD1	TRBJ2-7	TRBV4-3	CASSQVTGTGSNEQYF	TGCGCCAGCAGCCAGGTCACCGGGACAGGGAGCAACGAGCAGTACTTC
-	-	TRBJ2-7	TRBV10-3	CATLGQPKQGESYEQYF	TGTGCCACCCTTGGACAGCCCAAGCAAGGGGAGTCCTACGAGCAGTACTTC
-	TRBD2	TRBJ2-3	TRBV5-1	CASTTQATSGGTDTQYF	TGCGCCAGCACCACCCAAGCCACTAGCGGGGGCACAGATACGCAGTATTTT
-	TRBD2	TRBJ2-1	TRBV5-5	CASRLGLAGSISSYNEQFF	TGTGCCAGCAGACTCGGACTAGCGGGGAGTATTAGCTCCTACAATGAGCAGTTCTTC
-	-	TRBJ1-6	TRBV29-1	CSVGDQLNSPLHF	TGCAGCGTTGGAGATCAGCTCAATTCACCCCTCCACTTT
-	-	TRBJ2-7	TRBV11-3	CASSLSGQGNLPEVVKQYF	TGTGCCAGCAGCTTATCCGGCCAGGGAAACCTCCCGGAGGTTGTGAAGCAGTACTTC
-	-	TRBJ1-1	TRBV5-1	CASSFFSSRLIRNTEAFF	TGCGCCAGCAGCTTTTTTTCTTCACGGCTCATCAGAAACACTGAAGCTTTCTTT
-	TRBD1	TRBJ1-2	TRBV4-3	CASSQPGQEHGYTF	TGCGCCAGCAGCCAGCCGGGACAGGAGCATGGCTACACCTTC
-	-	TRBJ1-2	TRBV11-2	CASSLEGSGYTF	TGTGCCAGCAGCTTAGAAGGGAGTGGCTACACCTTC
few	-	TRBJ2-1	TRBV11-2	CASSLGGGSEQFF	TGTGCCAGCAGCTTAGGTGGGGGCAGTGAGCAGTTCTTC
few	-	TRBJ1-2	TRBV5-1	CASSRGLQGTNYGYTF	TGCGCCAGCAGCCGGGGGCTCCAGGGAACTAACTATGGCTACACCTTC
-	TRBD2	TRBJ2-7	TRBV12-5	CASGFSSGGAYEQYF	TGTGCTAGTGGTTTTTCTAGCGGGGGTGCCTACGAGCAGTACTTC
few	-	TRBJ1-1	TRBV29-1	CSAHRDFNTEAFF	TGCAGCGCCCACAGGGACTTCAACACTGAAGCTTTCTTT
-	TRBD1	TRBJ2-7	TRBV11-2	CASSAGQGGRKQYF	TGTGCCAGCAGCGCCGGACAGGGGGGGAGGAAGCAGTACTTC